The entry that follows covers one TCR beta chain sequence. Some clones are missing from TCRdb's copy, which holds only in-frame ones; the method was immunoSEQ multiplex PCR. The table has 90,000 to 95,000 clones, 88% seen once. The CDR3 is 16 amino acids. Trimming took off 1 base at V and 4 bases at J, with 15 bases between the two ends. The germline gives CDR1 PRHDT, CDR2 FYEKMQ (reference sequence). The source of the sample is a study of identifying expanded T cells in peripheral blood. The receptor's source is a person aged 18 to 70 in good health. V is TRBV13 and J is TRBJ2-3; D gene uncertain. The material sequenced was blood. The CDR3 sequence: CASSLVSTKPPDTQYF. CDR3 in DNA: TGTGCCAGCAGCTTAGTATCCACTAAGCCCCCAGATACGCAGTATTTT.